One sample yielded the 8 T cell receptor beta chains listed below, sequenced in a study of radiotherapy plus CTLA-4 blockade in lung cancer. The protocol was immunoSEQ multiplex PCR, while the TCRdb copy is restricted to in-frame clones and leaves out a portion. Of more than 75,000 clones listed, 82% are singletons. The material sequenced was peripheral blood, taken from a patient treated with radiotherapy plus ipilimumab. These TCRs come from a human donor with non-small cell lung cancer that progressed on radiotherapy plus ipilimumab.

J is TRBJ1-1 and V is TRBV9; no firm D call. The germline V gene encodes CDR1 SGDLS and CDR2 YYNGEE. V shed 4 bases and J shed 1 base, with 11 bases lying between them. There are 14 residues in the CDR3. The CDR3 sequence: CASSYLAGNTEAFF. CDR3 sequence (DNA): TGTGCCAGCAGCTACCTCGCCGGGAACACTGAAGCTTTCTTT. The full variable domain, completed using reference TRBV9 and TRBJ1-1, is DSGVTQTPKHLITATGQRVTLRCSPRSGDLSVYWYQQSLDQGLQFLIQYYNGEERAKGNILERFSAQQFPDLHSELNLSSLELGDSALYFCASSYLAGNTEAFFGQGTRLTVV.

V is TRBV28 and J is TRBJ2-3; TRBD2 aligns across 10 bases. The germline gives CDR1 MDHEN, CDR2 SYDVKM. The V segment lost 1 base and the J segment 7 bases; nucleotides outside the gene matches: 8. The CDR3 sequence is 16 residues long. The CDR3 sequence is CASSLLPAGGPNTQYF. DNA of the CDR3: TGTGCCAGCAGTTTATTACCAGCGGGAGGGCCGAATACGCAGTATTTT.

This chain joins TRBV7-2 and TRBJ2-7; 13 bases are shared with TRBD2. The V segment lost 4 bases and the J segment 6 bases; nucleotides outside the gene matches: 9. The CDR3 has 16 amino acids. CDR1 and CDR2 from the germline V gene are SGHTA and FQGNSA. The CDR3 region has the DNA TGTGCCAGCAGCTCAACCGCTACTAGCGGGAGGGGCGAGCAGTACTTC. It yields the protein CASSSTATSGRGEQYF.

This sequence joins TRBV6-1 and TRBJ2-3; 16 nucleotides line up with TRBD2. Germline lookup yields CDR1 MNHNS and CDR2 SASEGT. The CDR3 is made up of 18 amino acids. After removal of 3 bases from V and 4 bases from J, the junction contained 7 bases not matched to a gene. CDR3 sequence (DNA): TGTGCCAGCAGTGAGGGACTAGCGGGAGGGCTGCCACCAGATACGCAGTATTTT. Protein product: CASSEGLAGGLPPDTQYF.

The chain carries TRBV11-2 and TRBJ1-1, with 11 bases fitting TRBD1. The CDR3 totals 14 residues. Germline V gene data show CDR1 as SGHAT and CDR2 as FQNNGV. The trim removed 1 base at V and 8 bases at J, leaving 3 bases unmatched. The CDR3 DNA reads TGTGCCAGCAGCTTAGGGGACAGGGGGGCCGAAGCTTTCTTT. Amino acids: CASSLGDRGAEAFF.

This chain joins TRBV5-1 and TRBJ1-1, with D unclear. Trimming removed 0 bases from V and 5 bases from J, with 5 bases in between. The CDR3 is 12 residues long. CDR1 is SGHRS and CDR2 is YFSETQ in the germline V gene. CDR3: CASSLVDTEAFF. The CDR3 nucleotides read TGCGCCAGCAGCTTGGTGGATACTGAAGCTTTCTTT.

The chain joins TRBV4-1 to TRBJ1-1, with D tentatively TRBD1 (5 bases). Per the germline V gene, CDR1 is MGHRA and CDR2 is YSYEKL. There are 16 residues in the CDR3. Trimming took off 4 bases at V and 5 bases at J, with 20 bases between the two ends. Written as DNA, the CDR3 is TGCGCCAGCAGCCCACCTTTGGCCCAGGGAGGTACTGAAGCTTTCTTT. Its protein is CASSPPLAQGGTEAFF.

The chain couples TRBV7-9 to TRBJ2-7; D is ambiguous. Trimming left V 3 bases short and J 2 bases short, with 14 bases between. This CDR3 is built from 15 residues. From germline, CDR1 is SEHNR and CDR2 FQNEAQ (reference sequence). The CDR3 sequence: CASSFKDRNPYEQYF. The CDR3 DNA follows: TGTGCCAGCAGCTTTAAAGACCGAAACCCCTACGAGCAGTACTTC.